This T cell receptor (beta chain) was recorded in a study of control samples from healthy donors and cancer patients. Assay used: immunoSEQ multiplex PCR; TCRdb lists only in-frame clones, some missing. The sample contains some 160,000 clones, approximately 91% of which appear only once. Germline lookup yields CDR1 SGDLS and CDR2 YYNGEE. Between the trimmed V and J ends, which lost 4 bases and 4 bases, there was a span of 20 bases. The CDR3 extends over 16 amino acids. This TCR derives from a man aged 25 to 40 in good health. Sequenced material: blood. The chain carries TRBV9 and TRBJ1-2, with D tentatively TRBD1 (5 bases). The CDR3 coding sequence is TGTGCCAGCAGCAACCTCATCGGGCGCGGGGGCTATGGCTACACCTTC. Its protein is CASSNLIGRGGYGYTF.